The 30 T cell receptor beta chains given below trace back to one sample, sequenced in a study of post-analysis software for immune sequencing data. General observations from the study: TRBV segments more frequent in patients than in controls numbered a few and included TRBV5-6, TRBV5-1 and TRBV20-1.

Incorporated into the TCR beta cDNA libraries were unique molecular identifiers, which served to reduce PCR and sequencing biases. Each CDR3 protein gets one entry after TCRdb re-called the PCR reads with MiXCR. The sample consists of about 770,000 distinct CDR3 sequences, about half of them appearing once. For these TCRs, the target antigens are not known. The sequenced sample consisted of blood. Every receptor here comes from a girl aged 10-17 years with multiple sclerosis.

V gene TRBV3-1 combines with J gene TRBJ1-2, with D tentatively TRBD1 (5 bases). CDR1 LGHDT and CDR2 YNNKEL come from the germline V gene (reference sequence). This CDR3 region has 14 residues. Trimming cost V 3 bases and J 10 bases, with 18 bases left between them. CDR3 bases: TGTGCCAGCAGCCAGGTAGGAGGGACTGGCGACTACACCTTC. This translates into CASSQVGGTGDYTF. The whole variable domain, remainder taken from reference TRBV3-1 and TRBJ1-2, is DTAVSQTPKYLVTQMGNDKSIKCEQNLGHDTMYWYKQDSKKFLKIMFSYNNKELIINETVPNRFSPKSPDKAHLNLHINSLELGDSAVYFCASSQVGGTGDYTFGSGTRLTVV.

This clonotype was detected only a few times. Germline is not matched at one junction end, which may reflect a read error. The chain is built from TRBV6-5 and TRBJ1-6; D ambiguous. This CDR3 has 13 residues. Germline V gene lookup returns CDR1 MNHEY and CDR2 SVGAGI. CDR3 in DNA: TGTGCCAGCAGAACACGGGCGGGATCACCCATCCACTTT. Its protein is CASRTRAGSPIHF.

The chain links TRBV29-1 to TRBJ2-7; TRBD1 or TRBD2 may be the D gene (5 bases each). The length of the CDR3 is 14 residues. Deletions cut 3 bases from V and 6 bases from J, with 18 bases between. Germline assignment: CDR1 SQVTM and CDR2 ANQGSEA. The CDR3 region is CSVDLGWGSGEQYF. CDR3 DNA sequence: TGCAGCGTTGATTTGGGGTGGGGGTCTGGCGAGCAGTACTTC.

CDR3 in amino acids: CASSTAGTGRNEQFF. CDR3 bases: TGCGCCAGCAGCACCGCCGGGACAGGGCGCAATGAGCAGTTCTTC. The V call is TRBV5-1, the J call TRBJ2-1; 9 bases map to TRBD1. The CDR3 length is 15 residues. The germline CDR1 and CDR2 sequences are SGHRS and YFSETQ. The ends lost 4 bases at V and 6 bases at J; junction bases unmatched: 8.

The chain joins TRBV20-1 to TRBJ1-2, with D maybe TRBD1 (5 bases). The V end was cut by 3 bases, the J end by 6 bases, with 17 bases between. CDR1 and CDR2 (germline): DFQATT, SNEGSKA (reference sequence). The CDR3 is 14 amino acids. The CDR3 here is CSARLPGTAHGYTF. DNA for the CDR3: TGCAGTGCTAGGCTTCCCGGGACTGCCCATGGCTACACCTTC.

The J gene is TRBJ2-1, the V gene TRBV7-9; unclear D gene. This CDR3 has 14 residues. The V end lost 7 bases, the J end lost 0 bases, and 10 bases lay between the germline ends. Germline CDR1 reads SEHNR; CDR2 reads FQNEAQ (reference sequence). The chain's CDR3 is CASMRQNSYNEQFF. CDR3 DNA: TGTGCCAGCATGCGCCAGAACTCCTACAATGAGCAGTTCTTC.

The CDR3 DNA reads as TGTGCCAGCAGCCCCGACGGGCGGGTGAGCTCCTACGAGCAGTACTTC. This gives the protein CASSPDGRVSSYEQYF. The chain joins TRBV9 to TRBJ2-7, with D possibly TRBD2 on 5 matching bases. Trimming stripped 4 bases from V and 0 bases from J, with 17 bases between. Germline loops: CDR1 SGDLS, CDR2 YYNGEE. This CDR3 is built from 16 residues.

Written as DNA, the CDR3 is TGTGCCAGCAGCTCCGCTAGCGAAGAGACCCAGTACTTC. This codes for CASSSASEETQYF. The chain employs TRBV7-2 and TRBJ2-5; possibly TRBD2 for D (6 bases). This CDR3 is built from 13 residues. Per the germline V gene, CDR1 is SGHTA and CDR2 is FQGNSA. V was clipped by 4 bases and J by 3 bases, with 9 bases between them.

This chain connects TRBV5-1 to TRBJ2-7; D possibly corresponds to TRBD2 (6 bases). CDR1 is SGHRS, CDR2 YFSETQ, per germline. The CDR3 contains 16 residues. V was pared by 4 bases and J by 5 bases, with 22 bases between. CDR3 region: CASSRGYGDGEDEQYF. Written as DNA, the CDR3 is TGCGCCAGCAGCCGGGGGTATGGGGACGGTGAGGACGAGCAGTACTTC. The variable domain in full, with the rest retrieved from reference TRBV5-1 and TRBJ2-7, is KAGVTQTPRYLIKTRGQQVTLSCSPISGHRSVSWYQQTPGQGLQFLFEYFSETQRNKGNFPGRFSGRQFSNSRSEMNVSTLELGDSALYLCASSRGYGDGEDEQYFGPGTRLTVT.

CDR3 residues: CATSRGREIATF. CDR3 nucleotide sequence: TGTGCCACCAGCAGAGGCAGGGAAATAGCCACCTTC. J is TRBJ1-2 and V is TRBV15; D is possibly TRBD1 (5 bases). The V end was cut by 1 base, the J end by 13 bases, with 13 bases between. Germline V lookup: CDR1 LNHNV, CDR2 YYDKDF (reference sequence). The CDR3 is 12 amino acids.

The gene calls are TRBV6-6 and TRBJ1-5, with D uncertain. Trimming stripped 2 bases from V and 2 bases from J, with 4 bases between. There are 13 residues in the CDR3. The germline CDR1 and CDR2 sequences are MNHNY and SVGAGI (reference sequence). CDR3 nucleotides: TGTGCCAGCAGTTACGATGGCAATCAGCCCCAGCATTTT. This translates into CASSYDGNQPQHF.

This clonotype was detected a few times. The J gene is TRBJ2-7, the V gene TRBV12-3 or TRBV12-4; D call uncertain. This CDR3 is 13 amino acids long. Trimming left V 7 bases short and J 4 bases short, with 14 bases between. The DNA for the CDR3 is TGTGCCAGCACCTGGGGTCGTGGGTACGAGCAGTACTTC. It specifies CASTWGRGYEQYF.

V and J are TRBV7-8 and TRBJ2-1, with 10 bases identical to TRBD1. V was clipped by 1 base and J by 6 bases; unmatched bases: 3. The CDR3 spans 15 residues. The germline V gene encodes CDR1 SGHVS and CDR2 FQNEAQ. The CDR3 region is CASSLEGQGLNEQFF. DNA of the CDR3: TGTGCCAGCAGCTTAGAGGGACAGGGGCTCAATGAGCAGTTCTTC.

Here the CDR3 reads CASSLSGGLYLAQYF. CDR3 DNA: TGTGCCAGCAGTTTATCGGGCGGCCTGTACCTCGCGCAGTATTTT. The V call is TRBV27, the J call TRBJ2-3, with unresolved D. The ends were cut back, 0 bases at V and 10 bases at J, with 17 bases in the middle. The CDR3 runs 15 residues. Germline CDR1 and CDR2: MNHEY and SMNVEV (reference sequence).

The V and J genes are TRBV29-1 and TRBJ2-7; D perhaps matches TRBD2 (6 bases). Trimming took 0 bases from V and 11 from J, leaving 14 bases between them. Germline V gene data show CDR1 as SQVTM and CDR2 as ANQGSEA. The CDR3 loop spans 12 amino acids. CDR3 amino acids: CSVEDLGSSEYF. CDR3 nucleotides: TGCAGCGTTGAAGATCTTGGGTCTAGCGAGTACTTC.

V usage is TRBV20-1 and J usage is TRBJ2-7; D is tentatively TRBD1 or TRBD2 (6 bases each). From germline, CDR1 is DFQATT and CDR2 SNEGSKA (reference sequence). This CDR3 has 15 residues. V gave up 0 bases and J gave up 7 bases, with 19 bases separating them. This CDR3 is CSARDPEGQVNEQYF. CDR3 sequence (DNA): TGCAGTGCTAGAGATCCGGAGGGACAAGTCAATGAGCAGTACTTC.

The J gene is TRBJ2-1, the V gene TRBV20-1, with 7 bases aligning to TRBD2. The CDR3 contains 15 residues. The V and J ends lost 3 bases and 6 bases, in that order; junction bases with no gene match: 11. The V gene's germline CDR1 is DFQATT and CDR2 SNEGSKA (reference sequence). The CDR3: CSASTVFGGSNEQFF. The CDR3 DNA reads TGCAGTGCTAGTACCGTTTTCGGCGGGAGCAATGAGCAGTTCTTC.

CDR3 in DNA: TGTGCCAGCAGTTTTAGTGGGCTAACCCTGGACACTGAAGCTTTCTTT. Protein product: CASSFSGLTLDTEAFF. V gene TRBV6-5 combines with J gene TRBJ1-1; D is unresolved. The CDR3 spans 16 residues. Germline CDR1 and CDR2: MNHEY and SVGAGI. V was shortened by 4 bases and J by 3 bases, with 18 bases between the two germline ends.

The V gene is TRBV10-3, the J gene TRBJ1-1; no reliable D call. The CDR3 contains 13 residues. V was shortened by 3 bases and J by 5 bases, with 10 bases between the two germline ends. Germline CDR1 and CDR2: ENHRY and SYGVKD. The DNA of the CDR3 is TGTGCCATCAGTGACCTCGGAGGAACTGAAGCTTTCTTT. This sequence encodes CAISDLGGTEAFF.

The chain has TRBV28 and TRBJ2-7, with D unresolved. This CDR3 has 11 residues. In germline, CDR1 is MDHEN, CDR2 SYDVKM. Between the trimmed V and J ends, which lost 8 bases and 9 bases, there was a span of 14 bases. The CDR3 DNA reads as TGTGCCAGCTCCCAACTTCTCGGGCAGTACTTC. Translated, it gives CASSQLLGQYF.

The chain is built from TRBV7-9 and TRBJ2-7, with 12 bases aligning to TRBD2. Trimming cost V 6 bases and J 7 bases; bases outside gene matches: 10. Germline lookup yields CDR1 SEHNR and CDR2 FQNEAQ (reference sequence). This CDR3 has 15 residues. CDR3 sequence reads: CASSRLAGVGNEQYF. CDR3 DNA sequence: TGTGCCAGCAGTAGACTAGCGGGAGTTGGGAATGAGCAGTACTTC.

J is TRBJ2-1 and V is TRBV3-1; D perhaps matches TRBD2 (5 bases). V lost 4 bases and J lost 6, with 10 bases in between. The CDR3 consists of 13 residues. Germline values: CDR1 LGHDT, CDR2 YNNKEL (reference sequence). The CDR3 bases are TGTGCCAGCAGCCCCCGGGGAACCAATGAGCAGTTCTTC. Its translation is CASSPRGTNEQFF.

As for this clonotype: This sequence may be a read error, since a much larger clone differs from it by one base. The rearrangement links TRBV12-3 or TRBV12-4 to TRBJ2-4; maybe TRBD2 (6 bases). TRBJ2-7 matches the DNA end more closely, so the J call is doubtful. This CDR3 has 15 residues. CDR3: CASSSISGSSYEQYF. The CDR3 DNA reads TGTGCCAGCAGTTCCATTAGCGGATCCTCCTACGAGCAGTACTTC.

J is TRBJ1-2 and V is TRBV6-6, with 8 bases aligning to TRBD1. Germline trimming cut 4 bases from V and 4 bases from J; bases unmatched to any gene: 11. The CDR3 has 16 amino acids. CDR1 MNHNY and CDR2 SVGAGI come from the germline V gene (reference sequence). In nucleotides, the CDR3 is TGTGCCAGCAGTTTCCCGGACAGGGTCGGAAGCTATGGCTACACCTTC. Translation gives CASSFPDRVGSYGYTF.

The chain couples TRBV6-5 to TRBJ2-1; the match to TRBD2 covers 7 bases. J gave up 14 bases and V 4 bases, and 5 bases lay outside the gene matches. The CDR3 length is 11 residues. Germline-derived CDR1 and CDR2 are MNHEY and SVGAGI. The CDR3 region has the DNA TGTGCCAGCAGTTCAGGACTAGAAGAGTTCTTC. Its translation: CASSSGLEEFF.

The V and J genes are TRBV6-5 and TRBJ2-7; 7 positions agree with TRBD1. Germline V gives CDR1 MNHEY, CDR2 SVGAGI. This CDR3 contains 13 residues. V lost 4 bases, J lost 7 bases, and 7 bases stayed unmatched. The CDR3: CASSSHRGGEQYF. CDR3 DNA: TGTGCCAGCAGTTCACACAGGGGTGGAGAGCAGTACTTC.

The chain couples TRBV5-6 to TRBJ2-7; TRBD1 agrees at 7 bases. In germline, CDR1 is SGHDT, CDR2 YYEEEE. The CDR3 has 14 residues. V lost 0 bases to trimming and J lost 2 bases; unmatched junction nucleotides: 2. The CDR3 DNA sequence: TGTGCCAGCAGCTTGGGGCAGGGGGCCTACGAGCAGTACGTC. Encoded protein: CASSLGQGAYEQYV.

This rearrangement joins TRBV12-3 or TRBV12-4 to TRBJ2-7; 9 bases match TRBD2. The J call may be wrong; the DNA end is better matched by TRBJ2-5. This CDR3 has 18 amino acids. The CDR3 loop is CASSFPPGGSGSWETQYF. The CDR3 coding sequence is TGTGCCAGCAGTTTCCCCCCCGGGGGTAGCGGGAGCTGGGAGACCCAGTACTTC.

The rearrangement joins TRBV6-2 or TRBV6-3 to TRBJ1-5; D perhaps matches TRBD1 (5 bases). V was shortened by 6 bases and J by 5 bases, with 11 bases between the two germline ends. The CDR3 is 13 amino acids. Looked up from germline, CDR1 is MNHEY and CDR2 is SVGEGT. The DNA of the CDR3 is TGTGCCAGCAGGGACCCCAGGGATCAGCCCCAGCATTTT. Translated, it gives CASRDPRDQPQHF.

This rearrangement joins TRBV5-5 to TRBJ1-6, with a weak D call TRBD1 (6 bases). Trimming took 5 bases from V and 6 from J, leaving 21 bases between them. The CDR3 is 17 residues long. CDR1 is SGHKS, CDR2 YYEKEE, per germline (reference sequence). CDR3 coding DNA: TGTGCCAGCAGTCGTGACGACAGGCCCCGGAGTAATTCACCCCTCCACTTT. This sequence encodes CASSRDDRPRSNSPLHF.